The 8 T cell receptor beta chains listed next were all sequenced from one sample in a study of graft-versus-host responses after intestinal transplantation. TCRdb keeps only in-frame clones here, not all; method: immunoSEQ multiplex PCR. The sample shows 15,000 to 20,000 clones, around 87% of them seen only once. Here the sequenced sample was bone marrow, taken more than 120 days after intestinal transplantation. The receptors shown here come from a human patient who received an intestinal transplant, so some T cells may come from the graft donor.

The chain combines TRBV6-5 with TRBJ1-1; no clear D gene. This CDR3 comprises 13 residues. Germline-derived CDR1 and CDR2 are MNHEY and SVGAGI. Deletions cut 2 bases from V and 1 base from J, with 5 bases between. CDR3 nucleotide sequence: TGTGCCAGCAGTTACGGCGGGAACACTGAAGCTTTCTTT. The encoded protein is CASSYGGNTEAFF.

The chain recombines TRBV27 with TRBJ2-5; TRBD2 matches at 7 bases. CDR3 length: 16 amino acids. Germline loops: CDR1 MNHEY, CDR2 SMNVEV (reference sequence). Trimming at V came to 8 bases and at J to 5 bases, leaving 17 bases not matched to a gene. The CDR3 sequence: CASAERRGGFGETQYF. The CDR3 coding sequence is TGTGCCAGCGCAGAGCGGAGGGGAGGGTTCGGGGAGACCCAGTACTTC.

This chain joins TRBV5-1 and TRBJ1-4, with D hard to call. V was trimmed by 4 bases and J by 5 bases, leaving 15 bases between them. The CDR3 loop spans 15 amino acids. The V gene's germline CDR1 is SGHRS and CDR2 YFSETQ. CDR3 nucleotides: TGCGCCAGCAGCGATGGTTCCCGTATAAATGAAAAACTGTTTTTT. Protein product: CASSDGSRINEKLFF.

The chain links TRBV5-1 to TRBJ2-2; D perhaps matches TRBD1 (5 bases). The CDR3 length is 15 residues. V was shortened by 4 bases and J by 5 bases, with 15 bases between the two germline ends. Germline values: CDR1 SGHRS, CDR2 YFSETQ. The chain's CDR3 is CASSEVQGSTGELFF. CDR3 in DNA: TGCGCCAGCAGCGAGGTCCAGGGATCGACCGGGGAGCTGTTTTTT. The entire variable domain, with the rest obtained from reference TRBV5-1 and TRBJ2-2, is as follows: KAGVTQTPRYLIKTRGQQVTLSCSPISGHRSVSWYQQTPGQGLQFLFEYFSETQRNKGNFPGRFSGRQFSNSRSEMNVSTLELGDSALYLCASSEVQGSTGELFFGEGSRLTVL.

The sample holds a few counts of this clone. CDR3 bases: TGTGCCAGCAGTGCGTCTAGCGGGAGTTACAATGAGCAGTTCTTC. Protein product: CASSASSGSYNEQFF. V gene TRBV6-4 combines with J gene TRBJ2-1, with 10 bases fitting TRBD2. J gave up 4 bases and V 4 bases, and 4 bases lay outside the gene matches. Per germline, CDR1 MRHNA and CDR2 SNTAGT. The CDR3 consists of 15 residues.

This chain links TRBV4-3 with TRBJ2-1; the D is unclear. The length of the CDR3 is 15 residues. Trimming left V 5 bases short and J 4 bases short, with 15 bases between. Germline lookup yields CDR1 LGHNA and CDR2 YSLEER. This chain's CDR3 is CASSESSLVYNEQFF. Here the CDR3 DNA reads TGCGCCAGCAGCGAATCCTCGTTGGTTTACAATGAGCAGTTCTTC.

The CDR3 here is CASSIGMNTGELFF. Here the CDR3 DNA reads TGTGCCAGTAGTATCGGGATGAACACCGGGGAGCTGTTTTTT. V and J are TRBV19 and TRBJ2-2, with a possible D match to TRBD2 (5 bases). The length of the CDR3 is 14 residues. CDR1 and CDR2 (germline): LNHDA, SQIVND (reference sequence). V was cut by 3 bases and J by 1 base, with 6 bases left in between.

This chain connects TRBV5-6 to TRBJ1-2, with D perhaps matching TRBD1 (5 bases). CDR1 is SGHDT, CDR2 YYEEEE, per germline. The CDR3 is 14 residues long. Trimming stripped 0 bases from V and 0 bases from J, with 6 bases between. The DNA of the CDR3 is TGTGCCAGCAGCTTGGGGACATCTAACTATGGCTACACCTTC. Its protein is CASSLGTSNYGYTF. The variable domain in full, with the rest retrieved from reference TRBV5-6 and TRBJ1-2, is DAGVTQSPTHLIKTRGQQVTLRCSPKSGHDTVSWYQQALGQGPQFIFQYYEEEERQRGNFPDRFSGHQFPNYSSELNVNALLLGDSALYLCASSLGTSNYGYTFGSGTRLTVV.